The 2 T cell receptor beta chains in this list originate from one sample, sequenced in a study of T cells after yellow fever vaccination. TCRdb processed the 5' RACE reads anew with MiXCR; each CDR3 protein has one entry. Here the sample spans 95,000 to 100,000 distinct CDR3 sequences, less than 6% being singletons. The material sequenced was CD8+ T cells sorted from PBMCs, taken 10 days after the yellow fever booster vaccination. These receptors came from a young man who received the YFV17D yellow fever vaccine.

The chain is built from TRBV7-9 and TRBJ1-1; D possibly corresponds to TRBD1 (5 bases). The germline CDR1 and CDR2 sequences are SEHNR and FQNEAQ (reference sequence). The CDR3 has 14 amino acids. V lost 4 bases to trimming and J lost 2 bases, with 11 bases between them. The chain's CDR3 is CASSSQGINTEAFF. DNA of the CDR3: TGTGCCAGCAGCTCGCAGGGAATAAACACTGAAGCTTTCTTT.

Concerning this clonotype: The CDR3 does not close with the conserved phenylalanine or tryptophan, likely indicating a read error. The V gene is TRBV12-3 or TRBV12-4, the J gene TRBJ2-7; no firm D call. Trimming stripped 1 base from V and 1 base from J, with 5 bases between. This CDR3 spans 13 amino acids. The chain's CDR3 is CASSLGGSYEQYL. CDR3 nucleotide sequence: TGTGCCAGCAGTTTAGGTGGATCCTACGAGCAGTACCTC.